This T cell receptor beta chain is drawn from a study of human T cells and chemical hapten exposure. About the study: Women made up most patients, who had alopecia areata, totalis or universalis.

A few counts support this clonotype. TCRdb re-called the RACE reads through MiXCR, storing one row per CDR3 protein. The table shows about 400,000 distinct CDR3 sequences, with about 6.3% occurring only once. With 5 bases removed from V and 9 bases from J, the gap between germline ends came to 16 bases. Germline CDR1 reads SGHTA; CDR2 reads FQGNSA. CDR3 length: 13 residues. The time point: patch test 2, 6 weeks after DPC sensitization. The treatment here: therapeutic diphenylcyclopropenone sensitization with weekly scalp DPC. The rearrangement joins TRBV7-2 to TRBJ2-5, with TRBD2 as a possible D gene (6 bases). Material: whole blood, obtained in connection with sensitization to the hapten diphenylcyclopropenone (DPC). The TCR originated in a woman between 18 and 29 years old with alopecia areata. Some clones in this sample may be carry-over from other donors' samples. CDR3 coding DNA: TGTGCCAGCAGCCCCGACGGCCCGGGGGCCCAGTACTTC. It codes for CASSPDGPGAQYF. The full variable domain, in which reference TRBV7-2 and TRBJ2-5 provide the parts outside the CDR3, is GAGVSQSPSNKVTEKGKDVELRCDPISGHTALYWYRQSLGQGLEFLIYFQGNSAPDKSGLPSDRFSAERTGGSVSTLTIQRTQQEDSAVYLCASSPDGPGAQYFGPGTRLLVL.